This entry lists 17 T cell receptor beta chains sequenced from one sample in a study of blood T cells in healthy people across ages (dated by TCRdb to 2014 to 2015). Libraries were made using 5' RACE. Sequencing was carried out with an Illumina HiSeq 2500. A second PCR of about 7 to 12 cycles was performed with a sample-barcoded 5' primer and a J-beta primer mix. Through fastp at Q25 and MiXCR, TCRdb rebuilt clones from the public reads, retaining in-frame beta chains. A single entry per CDR3 protein holds the most common genes and DNA from its merged rows. The sample data list about 730,000 distinct CDR3 sequences, and more than 40% of these were observed just once. Roughly 19% of the sample is held by the ten biggest clonotypes. Material: blood. These receptors originate from a woman aged 55-70 years in good health.

The chain employs TRBV7-2 and TRBJ2-3; the D gene could be TRBD1 or TRBD2 (5 bases each). V gave up 6 bases and J gave up 10 bases, with 17 bases separating them. CDR1 and CDR2 (germline): SGHTA, FQGNSA. The CDR3 extends over 13 amino acids. The CDR3 protein is CASSRDPAGAQYF. CDR3 coding DNA: TGTGCCAGCAGTCGGGACCCGGCCGGCGCGCAGTATTTT.

V and J are TRBV20-1 and TRBJ2-5; a possible D gene is TRBD1 (5 bases). Looked up from germline, CDR1 is DFQATT and CDR2 is SNEGSKA (reference sequence). Deletions cut 6 bases from V and 11 bases from J, with 31 bases between. The CDR3 has 16 amino acids. The DNA for the CDR3 is TGCAGTGCACACGCGCTTAGGGGCAACGCGAACAATGAGCAGTACTTC. Protein product: CSAHALRGNANNEQYF.

This clonotype has a single count. A junction end diverges from the germline sequence, so it may reflect a read error. The chain carries TRBV7-2 and TRBJ2-1, with 7 nucleotides matching TRBD2. From germline, CDR1 is SGHTA and CDR2 FQGNSA. The CDR3 covers 15 residues. CDR3 sequence: CAGRSGTGSYNEQFF. The CDR3 DNA follows: TGTGCCGGCAGAAGCGGGACGGGGTCCTACAATGAGCAGTTCTTC.

This chain connects TRBV12-3 or TRBV12-4 to TRBJ2-1; the match to TRBD2 covers 8 bases. J gave up 8 bases and V 7 bases, and 7 bases lay outside the gene matches. This CDR3 region has 13 residues. CDR3 coding DNA: TGTGCCAGCACCCCTAGCGGGCCAGATGAGCAGTTCTTC. Translation gives CASTPSGPDEQFF.

This clonotype showed up just a few times. The gene calls are TRBV27 and TRBJ2-3; 7 bases align to TRBD2. V dropped 2 bases and J dropped 6; count of bases not matched to a gene: 8. Germline CDR1 MNHEY, CDR2 SMNVEV (reference sequence). The CDR3 covers 15 residues. The CDR3 DNA is TGTGCCAGCAGTTTAAAGTTCAGGGAGGGGGATACGCAGTATTTT. Its translation is CASSLKFREGDTQYF.

This clonotype was found a few times. The rearrangement links TRBV6-1 to TRBJ1-2; D is undetermined. The CDR3 covers 14 residues. V was trimmed by 4 bases and J by 4 bases, leaving 13 bases between them. The germline gives CDR1 MNHNS, CDR2 SASEGT. CDR3 sequence (DNA): TGTGCCAGCAGTGGAACCCAGTTCGGCTATGGCTACACCTTC. Translation gives CASSGTQFGYGYTF.

The table lists this clonotype with a few counts. V gene TRBV4-3 combines with J gene TRBJ2-4; 12 nucleotides agree with TRBD2. The CDR3 is 17 residues long. Unmatched junction bases numbered 2, after V lost 2 bases and J lost 0 bases. The germline gives CDR1 LGHNA, CDR2 YSLEER. The CDR3 sequence: CASSQLAGGVAKNIQYF. The CDR3 nucleotides are TGCGCCAGCAGCCAACTAGCGGGAGGGGTAGCCAAAAACATTCAGTACTTC.

The rearrangement uses TRBV11-2 and TRBJ2-3; 12 nucleotides agree with TRBD2. The germline V gene has CDR1 SGHAT and CDR2 FQNNGV. There are 18 residues in the CDR3. J was trimmed by 4 bases and V by 5 bases; bases with no gene match: 13. The CDR3 DNA reads TGTGCCAGCAGCCGCGGCCCCCGACTAGCGGGAGTATCAGATACGCAGTATTTT. Translation: CASSRGPRLAGVSDTQYF.

This clonotype was found a few times. CDR3 sequence reads: CASSPGTPPKQFF. The CDR3 DNA reads TGTGCCAGCAGCCCCGGGACACCCCCTAAGCAGTTCTTC. V and J are TRBV28 and TRBJ2-1; D perhaps matches TRBD1 (6 bases). Per germline, CDR1 MDHEN and CDR2 SYDVKM. Trimming pared 6 bases from V and 11 bases from J, leaving 17 bases between. The CDR3 is 13 residues long.

This sequence joins TRBV6-2 or TRBV6-3 and TRBJ2-6; D remains unclear. V lost 6 bases to trimming and J lost 2 bases, with 23 bases between them. Germline V gene data show CDR1 as MNHEY and CDR2 as SVGEGT. CDR3 length equals 19 residues. This CDR3 reads CASRGSGPGPNTGANVLTF. CDR3 nucleotide sequence: TGTGCCAGCAGGGGTTCTGGTCCCGGTCCTAATACTGGGGCCAACGTCCTGACTTTC.

The chain is built from TRBV9 and TRBJ2-5, with 9 bases aligning to TRBD2. Germline V gene sequence: CDR1 SGDLS, CDR2 YYNGEE. The trim removed 4 bases at V and 8 bases at J, leaving 3 bases unmatched. This CDR3 spans 12 amino acids. In DNA form, the CDR3 reads TGTGCCAGCAGCCAGCGGGGGGCAACCCAGTACTTC. This translates into CASSQRGATQYF.

The chain links TRBV5-1 to TRBJ2-5, with 12 nucleotides matching TRBD2. The J segment lost 4 bases and the V segment lost 2 bases, leaving 3 bases of the junction unmatched. This CDR3 comprises 15 residues. Germline CDR1 reads SGHRS; CDR2 reads YFSETQ. The CDR3: CASSLQGLAGETQYF. The CDR3, as DNA: TGCGCCAGCAGCTTACAGGGACTAGCGGGAGAGACCCAGTACTTC.

The CDR3 region has the DNA TGCGCCAGCAGCCAAGATGTGGGACAGGGGACGGAGAGCAATGAGCAGTTCTTC. Translating gives CASSQDVGQGTESNEQFF. This rearrangement joins TRBV4-3 to TRBJ2-1, with 10 nucleotides matching TRBD1. The trim removed 0 bases at V and 6 bases at J, leaving 11 bases unmatched. Germline V gene data show CDR1 as LGHNA and CDR2 as YSLEER. The CDR3 runs 18 residues.

This clonotype came up a few times. V gene TRBV10-3 combines with J gene TRBJ1-5, with D maybe TRBD1 (6 bases). V was trimmed by 3 bases and J by 6 bases, leaving 9 bases between them. The germline V gene has CDR1 ENHRY and CDR2 SYGVKD. This CDR3 comprises 13 residues. The DNA for the CDR3 is TGTGCCATCAGTGATGGGGGCGCTCAGCCCCAGCATTTT. This encodes CAISDGGAQPQHF.

V gene TRBV9 combines with J gene TRBJ1-2; a possible D gene is TRBD1 (6 bases). Germline CDR1 and CDR2: SGDLS and YYNGEE. This CDR3 has 16 residues. V lost 0 bases and J 7 bases, leaving 19 bases between the germline ends. Here the CDR3 reads CASSVGELPGQGGYTF. CDR3 bases: TGTGCCAGCAGCGTAGGAGAACTTCCGGGACAAGGTGGCTACACCTTC.

This chain links TRBV9 with TRBJ2-2; a possible D gene is TRBD2 (6 bases). The CDR3 is 14 amino acids. The germline V gene has CDR1 SGDLS and CDR2 YYNGEE. V lost 3 bases to trimming and J lost 2 bases, with 8 bases between them. CDR3 in amino acids: CASSDSGNTGELFF. As DNA, the CDR3 is TGTGCCAGCAGCGATAGCGGAAACACCGGGGAGCTGTTTTTT. Using reference TRBV9 and TRBJ2-2 for the parts outside the CDR3, the full variable domain is DSGVTQTPKHLITATGQRVTLRCSPRSGDLSVYWYQQSLDQGLQFLIQYYNGEERAKGNILERFSAQQFPDLHSELNLSSLELGDSALYFCASSDSGNTGELFFGEGSRLTVL.

This chain joins TRBV28 and TRBJ2-7; 10 bases are shared with TRBD2. The length of the CDR3 is 16 residues. Germline V gene data show CDR1 as MDHEN and CDR2 as SYDVKM. V trimming: 5 bases; J trimming: 2 bases; junction bases outside the gene matches: 9. In DNA, the CDR3 is TGTGCCAGCAGTCCGCCTCTAGCGGGAGACCCCTACGAGCAGTACTTC. Amino acid sequence: CASSPPLAGDPYEQYF.